Below are 4 T cell receptor beta chains sequenced from a single sample in a study of CD8 T cells in Susac syndrome. Random hexamers were used to reverse transcribe roughly 0.5 to 1 ug of RNA. One entry per CDR3 protein, called by TCRdb with MiXCR from the immunoSEQ multiplex PCR reads. The data hold under 200,000 distinct CDR3 sequences, with approximately 96% observed a single time. Sequencing was done on a sample of CD4+ T cells from PBMCs. These receptors originate from a human donor in good health.

V and J are TRBV9 and TRBJ2-2; no clear D. The CDR3 runs 14 residues. V was clipped by 1 base and J by 2 bases, with 6 bases between them. The V gene's germline CDR1 is SGDLS and CDR2 YYNGEE. The CDR3 sequence is CASSVSGNTGELFF. The CDR3 nucleotides are TGTGCCAGCAGCGTATCTGGAAACACCGGGGAGCTGTTTTTT. Based on the CDR3 plus reference TRBV9 and TRBJ2-2, the full variable domain is DSGVTQTPKHLITATGQRVTLRCSPRSGDLSVYWYQQSLDQGLQFLIQYYNGEERAKGNILERFSAQQFPDLHSELNLSSLELGDSALYFCASSVSGNTGELFFGEGSRLTVL.

The chain carries TRBV5-1 and TRBJ2-5, with TRBD1 matching over 12 bases. The CDR3 consists of 16 residues. Germline-derived CDR1 and CDR2 are SGHRS and YFSETQ. After removal of 3 bases from V and 4 bases from J, the junction contained 7 bases not matched to a gene. The chain's CDR3 is CASSWTGTGGGETQYF. CDR3 nucleotides: TGCGCCAGCAGCTGGACCGGGACAGGGGGCGGAGAGACCCAGTACTTC.

The chain carries TRBV20-1 and TRBJ1-5; TRBD1 is a possible D gene (5 bases). Germline V lookup: CDR1 DFQATT, CDR2 SNEGSKA (reference sequence). Trimming stripped 4 bases from V and 8 bases from J, with 12 bases between. This CDR3 contains 12 residues. The CDR3 nucleotides read TGCAGTGCTACCACAGGCTCGGAGCCCCAGCATTTT. Translating it yields CSATTGSEPQHF.

V and J are TRBV2 and TRBJ1-5; a possible D gene is TRBD1 (5 bases). The germline V and J ends were trimmed by 0 bases and 5 bases, with 8 bases remaining between them. This CDR3 is 14 amino acids long. Germline lookup yields CDR1 SNHLY and CDR2 FYNNEI. The CDR3 sequence is CASSEAMGDQPQHF. The CDR3 DNA is TGTGCCAGCAGTGAAGCAATGGGGGATCAGCCCCAGCATTTT. The whole variable domain, remainder taken from reference TRBV2 and TRBJ1-5, is EPEVTQTPSHQVTQMGQEVILRCVPISNHLYFYWYRQILGQKVEFLVSFYNNEISEKSEIFDDQFSVERPDGSNFTLKIRSTKLEDSAMYFCASSEAMGDQPQHFGDGTRLSIL.